This TCR beta chain appears in the sequencing data of a study of blood T cell repertoires in COVID-19. Background on the study: From the United States, Italy and Spain came samples of acute and convalescent COVID-19. In each case, the material was cDNA or gDNA derived from T cells, B-cell-depleted T cells, or PBMCs.

This clone was observed a single time. Authors' processing steps: Estimation of nucleated cell counts was performed using reference gene primer amplification. Method: immunoSEQ multiplex PCR; TCRdb's copy keeps in-frame clones and lacks some. That table gives V, J and clone size, and the DNA gave D and trimming. The table includes 160,000 or so clones, 89% detected once. Germline V CDR1 and CDR2: SGHDN, FVKESK. Trimming removed 4 bases at V and 9 bases at J, with 16 bases between. There are 14 residues in the CDR3. The origin of this receptor is a man aged 55 to 70 with acute or convalescent COVID-19. The chain carries TRBV14 and TRBJ1-5; TRBD1 is a possible D gene (5 bases). Source material: peripheral blood. CDR3 bases: TGTGCCAGCAGCCGAGGCGGGGGGTCGACGCCCCAGCATTTT. This encodes CASSRGGGSTPQHF.